One sample yielded the 14 T cell receptor beta chains listed below, sequenced in a study of T cell responses to AZD1222 COVID-19 vaccine. Generated by immunoSEQ multiplex PCR, the TCRdb table keeps only in-frame clones and is missing some. The sample yields tens of thousands of clones, about 91% seen once. Here the sequenced sample was peripheral blood, taken 28 days after the second AZD1222 dose. These receptors originate from an adult who received the AZD1222 COVID-19 vaccine.

The chain recombines TRBV2 with TRBJ2-2, with D possibly being TRBD1 or TRBD2 (5 bases each). Trimming cost V 5 bases and J 4 bases, with 20 bases left between them. This CDR3 is 17 amino acids long. CDR1 is SNHLY, CDR2 FYNNEI, per germline. The CDR3 loop reads CASSRTGTPAVTGELFF. The CDR3 nucleotides are TGTGCCAGCAGTCGTACCGGGACCCCGGCGGTCACCGGGGAGCTGTTTTTT. Filled out from reference TRBV2 and TRBJ2-2, the complete variable domain reads EPEVTQTPSHQVTQMGQEVILRCVPISNHLYFYWYRQILGQKVEFLVSFYNNEISEKSEIFDDQFSVERPDGSNFTLKIRSTKLEDSAMYFCASSRTGTPAVTGELFFGEGSRLTVL.

The chain employs TRBV6-1 and TRBJ1-5, with 7 positions matching TRBD1. Germline V gene data show CDR1 as MNHNS and CDR2 as SASEGT. V gave up 2 bases and J gave up 1 base; unmatched junction bases: 5. The CDR3 spans 16 residues. The CDR3 region has the DNA TGTGCCAGCAGTGAACCAGGGGGAAGGAGCAATCAGCCCCAGCATTTT. This translates into CASSEPGGRSNQPQHF.

This chain uses TRBV11-2 with TRBJ1-6, with D unresolved. Deletions cut 3 bases from V and 0 bases from J, with 15 bases between. Germline loops: CDR1 SGHAT, CDR2 FQNNGV. There are 18 residues in the CDR3. CDR3 sequence reads: CASSLIKRESSYNSPLHF. The DNA for the CDR3 is TGTGCCAGCAGCTTGATTAAGCGAGAAAGCTCCTATAATTCACCCCTCCACTTT.

The V gene is TRBV28, the J gene TRBJ1-2; a possible D gene is TRBD1 (5 bases). This CDR3 is 13 amino acids long. Germline-derived CDR1 and CDR2 are MDHEN and SYDVKM. The ends were cut back, 6 bases at V and 6 bases at J, with 14 bases in the middle. The CDR3 DNA sequence: TGTGCCAGCAGGGCCGGAGGGGAGCATGGCTACACCTTC. The encoded protein is CASRAGGEHGYTF.

V usage is TRBV6-5 and J usage is TRBJ1-4; TRBD1 matches 8 bases. This CDR3 contains 15 residues. V lost 5 bases and J lost 3; bases outside the gene matches: 5. Germline V gene data show CDR1 as MNHEY and CDR2 as SVGAGI. CDR3 bases: TGTGCCAGCAGTAAGACAGGGGCGGCTAATGAAAAACTGTTTTTT. Translated: CASSKTGAANEKLFF.

This clone showed up just a few times. The chain links TRBV5-5 to TRBJ2-3, with D possibly matching TRBD2 (5 bases). CDR3 length equals 15 residues. V lost 0 bases and J lost 4, with 12 bases in between. Germline lookup yields CDR1 SGHKS and CDR2 YYEKEE (reference sequence). DNA for the CDR3: TGTGCCAGCAGCTTGGTGGAGGCGGCGGCAGATACGCAGTATTTT. This codes for CASSLVEAAADTQYF.

This chain connects TRBV5-1 to TRBJ2-7; TRBD2 aligns across 7 bases. This CDR3 comprises 14 residues. In germline, CDR1 is SGHRS, CDR2 YFSETQ. J lost 1 base, V lost 2 bases, and 3 bases had no gene match. CDR3 loop: CASSLSGTSYEQYF. The CDR3 DNA sequence: TGCGCCAGCAGCTTAAGCGGGACTTCCTACGAGCAGTACTTC.

This clone was picked up one time. The rearrangement links TRBV3-1 (or the pseudogene TRBV3-2) to TRBJ2-3; D may be TRBD1 or TRBD2 (5 bases each). V lost 3 bases and J lost 4, with 8 bases in between. The CDR3 loop spans 13 amino acids. Germline V lookup: CDR1 LGHDT, CDR2 YNNKEL (reference sequence). The CDR3 is CASSQRGADTQYF. The DNA of the CDR3 is TGTGCCAGCAGCCAGAGGGGAGCAGATACGCAGTATTTT.

The chain combines TRBV11-3 with TRBJ2-7, with 10 nucleotides matching TRBD1. V dropped 0 bases and J dropped 6; count of bases not matched to a gene: 2. Germline CDR1 reads SGHNT; CDR2 reads YENEEA. The length of the CDR3 is 14 residues. The CDR3 sequence: CASSLEGDRGEQYF. As DNA, the CDR3 is TGTGCCAGCAGCTTAGAGGGGGACAGGGGCGAGCAGTACTTC.

The V gene is TRBV7-9, the J gene TRBJ1-4; D possibly corresponds to TRBD1 (5 bases). The length of the CDR3 is 17 residues. Germline V gene lookup returns CDR1 SEHNR and CDR2 FQNEAQ (reference sequence). V lost 1 base to trimming and J lost 6 bases, with 18 bases between them. The CDR3 bases are TGTGCCAGCAGCTTAGAAACAGGTCCCACTACTTATGAAAAACTGTTTTTT. Protein: CASSLETGPTTYEKLFF.

This clone came up a few times. The rearrangement uses TRBV5-4 and TRBJ2-2; TRBD2 is a possible D gene (6 bases). The germline V and J ends were trimmed by 6 bases and 7 bases, with 13 bases remaining between them. The CDR3 loop spans 13 amino acids. Germline V lookup: CDR1 SGHNT, CDR2 YYREEE (reference sequence). CDR3 nucleotide sequence: TGTGCCAGCACCATAGACGGGGGCGGGGAGCTGTTTTTT. It encodes CASTIDGGGELFF.

The chain employs TRBV4-2 and TRBJ2-7; 9 bases align to TRBD1. Germline V lookup: CDR1 LGHNA, CDR2 YNFKEQ. V lost 0 bases to trimming and J lost 2 bases; unmatched junction nucleotides: 5. The CDR3 covers 16 residues. CDR3 sequence: CASSQDFRTGAYEQYF. In DNA form, the CDR3 reads TGTGCCAGCAGCCAAGATTTTAGGACAGGGGCCTACGAGCAGTACTTC.

The rearrangement links TRBV6-1 to TRBJ2-1, with 9 positions matching TRBD2. Germline V gene lookup returns CDR1 MNHNS and CDR2 SASEGT. The CDR3 loop spans 15 amino acids. With 1 base clipped from V and 9 bases from J, the junction kept 7 bases outside the gene matches. DNA of the CDR3: TGTGCCAGCAGTGAAGAGAGTAGCGGGAGAGGTGAGCAGTTCTTC. This codes for CASSEESSGRGEQFF.

This clone appeared once. CDR3 sequence reads: CASRGPDRTQYF. The CDR3 DNA is TGTGCCAGCAGAGGGCCTGATCGGACCCAGTACTTC. J is TRBJ2-5 and V is TRBV6-5, with D unclear. Trimming removed 6 bases at V and 7 bases at J, with 12 bases between. CDR1 is MNHEY, CDR2 SVGAGI, per germline. The length of the CDR3 is 12 residues.